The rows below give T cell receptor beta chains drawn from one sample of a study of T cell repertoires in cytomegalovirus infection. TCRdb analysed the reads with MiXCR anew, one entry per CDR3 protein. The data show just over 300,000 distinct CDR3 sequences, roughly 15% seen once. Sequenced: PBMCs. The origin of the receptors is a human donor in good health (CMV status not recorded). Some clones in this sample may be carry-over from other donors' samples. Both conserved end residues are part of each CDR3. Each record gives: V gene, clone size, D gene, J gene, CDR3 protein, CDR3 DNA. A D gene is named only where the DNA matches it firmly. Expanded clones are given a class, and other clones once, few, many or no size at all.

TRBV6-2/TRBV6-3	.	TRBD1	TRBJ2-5	CASSYHSGGGETQYF	TGTGCCAGCAGTTACCATTCAGGGGGCGGAGAGACCCAGTACTTC
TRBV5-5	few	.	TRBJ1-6	CASSLALNSPLHF	TGTGCCAGCAGCTTGGCCCTCAATTCACCCCTCCACTTT
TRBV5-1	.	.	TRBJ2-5	CASSLGLPSETQYF	TGCGCCAGCAGCCTGGGACTGCCGTCGGAGACCCAGTACTTC
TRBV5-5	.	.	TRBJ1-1	CASSLFMNTEAFF	TGTGCCAGCAGCTTGTTTATGAACACTGAAGCTTTCTTT
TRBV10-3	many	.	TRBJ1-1	CAISEEGHTEAFF	TGTGCCATCAGTGAGGAGGGGCACACTGAAGCTTTCTTT
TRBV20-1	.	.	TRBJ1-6	CSASILLQAGNSPLHF	TGCAGTGCTAGCATCCTACTACAGGCGGGTAATTCACCCCTCCACTTT
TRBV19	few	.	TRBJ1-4	CASRRQSTNEKLFF	TGTGCCAGTAGAAGACAGTCAACTAATGAAAAACTGTTTTTT
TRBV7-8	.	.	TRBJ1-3	CASSSMREYRSGNTIYF	TGTGCCAGCAGCTCGATGAGAGAATACCGCTCTGGAAACACCATATATTTT
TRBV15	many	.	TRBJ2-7	CATSRDLGRLVEQYF	TGTGCCACCAGCAGAGATCTGGGGCGCCTCGTCGAGCAGTACTTC
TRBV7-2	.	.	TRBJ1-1	CASRLPPGGTEAFF	TGTGCCAGCAGGTTACCGCCGGGGGGGACTGAAGCTTTCTTT
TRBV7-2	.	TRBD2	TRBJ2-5	CASSGLAGEETQYF	TGTGCCAGCAGCGGTTTAGCGGGGGAAGAGACCCAGTACTTC
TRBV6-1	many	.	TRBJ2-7	CASSETRTYYEQYF	TGTGCCAGCAGTGAGACACGGACATATTACGAGCAGTACTTC
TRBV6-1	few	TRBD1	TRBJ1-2	CASIGTEIGDYGYTF	TGTGCCAGCATTGGGACAGAGATTGGGGACTATGGCTACACCTTC
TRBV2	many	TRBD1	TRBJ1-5	CASRTGANNQPQHF	TGTGCCAGTCGGACAGGGGCCAATAATCAGCCCCAGCATTTT
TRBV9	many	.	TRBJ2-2	CASSKNTGELFF	TGTGCCAGCAGCAAAAACACCGGGGAGCTGTTTTTT
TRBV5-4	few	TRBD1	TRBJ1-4	CASSLSQGAEKLFF	TGTGCCAGCAGCTTGTCTCAGGGGGCGGAAAAACTGTTTTTT
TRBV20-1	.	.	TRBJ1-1	CSGGGQTYTEAFF	TGCAGTGGGGGTGGGCAAACTTACACTGAAGCTTTCTTT
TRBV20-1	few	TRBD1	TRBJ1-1	CSVLPTGDVTEAFF	TGCAGTGTTTTACCCACAGGGGATGTCACTGAAGCTTTCTTT
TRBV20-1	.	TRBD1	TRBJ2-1	CSALIQGARYNEQFF	TGCAGTGCCCTCATACAGGGGGCGCGGTACAATGAGCAGTTCTTC
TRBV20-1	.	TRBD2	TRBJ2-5	CSATNGGGVGTQYF	TGCAGTGCTACAAACGGCGGGGGGGTTGGGACCCAGTACTTC
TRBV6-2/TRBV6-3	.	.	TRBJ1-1	CASSYGLMNTEAFF	TGTGCCAGCAGTTACGGGCTGATGAACACTGAAGCTTTCTTT
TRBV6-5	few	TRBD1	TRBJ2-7	CASSYAGTGAYEQYF	TGTGCCAGCAGTTACGCCGGGACAGGGGCGTACGAGCAGTACTTC
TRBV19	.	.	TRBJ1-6	CASSTGDSSYNSPLHF	TGTGCCAGTAGTACCGGAGACAGCTCCTATAATTCACCCCTCCACTTT
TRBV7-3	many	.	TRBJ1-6	CASSSRERGSPLHF	TGTGCCAGCAGCTCCCGGGAGCGGGGATCACCCCTCCACTTT
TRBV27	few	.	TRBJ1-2	CASSFDPTSYGYTF	TGTGCCAGCAGTTTCGATCCGACTAGCTATGGCTACACCTTC
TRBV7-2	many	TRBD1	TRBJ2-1	CASSLDSAGTGHNEQFF	TGTGCCAGCAGCTTAGATTCAGCCGGGACAGGGCACAATGAGCAGTTCTTC
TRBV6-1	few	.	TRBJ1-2	CASSYTTGRYGYTF	TGTGCCAGCAGTTACACCACTGGCAGATATGGCTACACCTTC
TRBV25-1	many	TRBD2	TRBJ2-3	CASRTSGVDTQYF	TGTGCCAGCAGGACTAGCGGGGTAGATACGCAGTATTTT
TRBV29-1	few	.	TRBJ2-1	CSVRPRGFGNDEQFF	TGCAGCGTCAGGCCGAGGGGATTCGGTAATGATGAGCAGTTCTTC
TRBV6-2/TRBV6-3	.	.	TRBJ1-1	CASNLLWWTEAFF	TGTGCCAGCAATCTCCTTTGGTGGACTGAAGCTTTCTTT
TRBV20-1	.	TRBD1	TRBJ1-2	CSATPDRVNGYTF	TGCAGTGCTACTCCGGACAGGGTGAATGGCTACACCTTC
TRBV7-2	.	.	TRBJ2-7	CASSLAQAGVYEQYF	TGTGCCAGCAGCTTAGCCCAGGCAGGCGTCTACGAGCAGTACTTC
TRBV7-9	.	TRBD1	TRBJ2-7	CASSRQGADYEQYF	TGTGCCAGCAGCAGACAGGGGGCTGACTACGAGCAGTACTTC
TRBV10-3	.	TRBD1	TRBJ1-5	CAISDRAGTGDQPQHF	TGTGCCATCAGTGACCGTGCCGGGACAGGGGATCAGCCCCAGCATTTT
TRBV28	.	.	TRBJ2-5	CASSRPTGSPGTQYF	TGTGCCAGCAGTCGCCCGACAGGATCCCCGGGGACCCAGTACTTC
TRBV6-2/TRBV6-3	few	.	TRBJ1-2	CASSYSGRDYGYTF	TGTGCCAGCAGTTACTCCGGCAGGGACTATGGCTACACCTTC
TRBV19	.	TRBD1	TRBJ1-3	CASSAGTEGNTIYF	TGTGCCAGTAGTGCCGGGACAGAGGGAAACACCATATATTTT
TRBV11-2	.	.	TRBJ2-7	CASSLDYPYEQYF	TGTGCCAGCAGCTTAGATTACCCCTACGAGCAGTACTTC
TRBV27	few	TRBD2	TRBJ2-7	CASGTTSGVYYEQYF	TGTGCCAGTGGGACCACAAGCGGGGTATACTACGAGCAGTACTTC
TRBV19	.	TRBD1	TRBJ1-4	CASSKTFGTGHEKLFF	TGTGCCAGTAGTAAGACGTTCGGGACAGGTCATGAAAAACTGTTTTTT
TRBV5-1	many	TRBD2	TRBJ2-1	CASSSLAGANNEQFF	TGCGCCAGCAGCTCGTTAGCGGGGGCCAACAATGAGCAGTTCTTC
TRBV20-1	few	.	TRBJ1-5	CSARDPGSQPQHF	TGCAGTGCTAGAGATCCCGGTAGTCAGCCCCAGCATTTT
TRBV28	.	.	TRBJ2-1	CASREGGRNNEQFF	TGTGCCAGCAGAGAGGGTGGTAGGAACAATGAGCAGTTCTTC
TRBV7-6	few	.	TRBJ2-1	CASSSGQRGRTYNEQFF	TGTGCCAGCAGCTCGGGACAGCGGGGGCGAACCTACAATGAGCAGTTCTTC
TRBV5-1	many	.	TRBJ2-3	CASSLVQGSTDTQYF	TGCGCCAGCAGCTTGGTACAGGGAAGCACAGATACGCAGTATTTT
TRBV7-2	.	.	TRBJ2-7	CASSLAEGGGQYF	TGTGCCAGCAGCTTAGCGGAGGGGGGCGGACAGTACTTC
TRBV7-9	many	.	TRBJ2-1	CASSGAGTPDNEQFF	TGTGCCAGCAGCGGCGCCGGGACCCCCGACAATGAGCAGTTCTTC